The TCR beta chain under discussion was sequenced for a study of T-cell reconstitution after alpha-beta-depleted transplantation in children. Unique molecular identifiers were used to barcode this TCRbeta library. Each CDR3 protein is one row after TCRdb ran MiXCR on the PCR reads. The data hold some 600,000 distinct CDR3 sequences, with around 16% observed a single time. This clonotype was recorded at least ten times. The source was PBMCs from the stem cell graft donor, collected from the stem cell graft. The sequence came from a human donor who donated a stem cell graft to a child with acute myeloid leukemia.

The CDR3 protein is CAISEVAGYSNQPQHF. The DNA for the CDR3 is TGTGCCATCAGTGAGGTCGCAGGATATAGCAATCAGCCCCAGCATTTT. The rearrangement links TRBV10-3 to TRBJ1-5, with D hard to call. The CDR3 runs to 16 residues. With 2 bases removed from V and 0 bases from J, the gap between germline ends came to 11 bases. Germline-derived CDR1 and CDR2 are ENHRY and SYGVKD.